Listed here are 28 T cell receptor beta chains from one sample, sequenced in a study of early T cells in non-severe SARS-CoV-2 infection. From the 5' RACE reads, TCRdb called clonotypes with MiXCR, one entry per CDR3 protein. The sample shows more than 90,000 distinct CDR3 sequences, approximately 13% of them seen only once. Sequenced material: whole blood. Receptor source: an adult who was a healthcare worker with PCR-confirmed SARS-CoV-2 infection or an uninfected control (not recorded which).

This clonotype was counted many times. The V gene is TRBV27, the J gene TRBJ1-4, with D uncertain. CDR1 is MNHEY, CDR2 SMNVEV, per germline (reference sequence). V shed 3 bases and J shed 8 bases, with 16 bases lying between them. The CDR3 is 15 amino acids. The CDR3 sequence is CASSLTDQGSEKLFF. In nucleotides, the CDR3 is TGTGCCAGCAGTTTGACCGATCAAGGTTCCGAAAAACTGTTTTTT.

The J gene is TRBJ2-7, the V gene TRBV29-1; the match to TRBD2 covers 7 bases. This CDR3 is 17 amino acids long. Germline loops: CDR1 SQVTM, CDR2 ANQGSEA. V dropped 4 bases and J dropped 1; count of bases not matched to a gene: 16. DNA of the CDR3: TGCAGCGTTGTTCGGGGGGTCGCCGACAGTCGTTCCTACGAGCAGTACTTC. This gives the protein CSVVRGVADSRSYEQYF.

This clonotype was counted only a few times. The V call is TRBV6-1, the J call TRBJ2-2, with TRBD1 matching over 9 bases. The CDR3 sequence is 14 residues long. Germline values: CDR1 MNHNS, CDR2 SASEGT. The trim removed 4 bases at V and 7 bases at J, leaving 4 bases unmatched. The chain's CDR3 is CASSVQGASGELFF. The CDR3 DNA reads TGTGCCAGCAGTGTACAGGGGGCTAGCGGGGAGCTGTTTTTT.

This chain joins TRBV6-6 and TRBJ2-1; possible D gene TRBD2, 5 bases. The CDR3 contains 15 residues. Trimming pared 3 bases from V and 1 base from J, leaving 10 bases between. The germline V gene encodes CDR1 MNHNY and CDR2 SVGAGI (reference sequence). CDR3 nucleotides: TGTGCCAGCAGTTATAGCGTTGGGTCCTACAATGAGCAGTTCTTC. It yields the protein CASSYSVGSYNEQFF.

This clonotype has at least ten counts. V is TRBV10-2 and J is TRBJ1-4; D is unclear. The CDR3 contains 13 residues. The germline V gene has CDR1 WSHSY and CDR2 SAAADI. V lost 7 bases, J lost 5 bases, and 11 bases lay in between. The CDR3 bases are TGCGCCAGCACACCCGGACGCAATGAAAAACTGTTTTTT. Protein: CASTPGRNEKLFF.

At least ten counts were recorded for this clonotype. This chain links TRBV12-3 or TRBV12-4 with TRBJ2-1; D unclear. The CDR3 runs to 12 residues. Trimming left V 1 base short and J 5 bases short, with 3 bases between. The CDR3 DNA is TGTGCCAGCAGTTTAGGAGACAATGAGCAGTTCTTC. Translated, it gives CASSLGDNEQFF.

This chain connects TRBV18 to TRBJ1-4; D uncertain. V lost 2 bases to trimming and J lost 8 bases, with 9 bases between them. The CDR3 sequence is 13 residues long. Germline V gene lookup returns CDR1 KGHSH and CDR2 LQKENI. CDR3 region: CASSPGEEEKLFF. CDR3 nucleotides: TGTGCCAGCTCACCAGGGGAGGAGGAAAAACTGTTTTTT.

The chain combines TRBV6-1 with TRBJ1-5; D is uncertain. Germline lookup yields CDR1 MNHNS and CDR2 SASEGT. The germline V and J ends were trimmed by 2 bases and 8 bases, with 13 bases remaining between them. The CDR3 contains 14 residues. CDR3 DNA sequence: TGTGCCAGCAGTGAAACAGCGGCAATCAAGCCCCAGCATTTT. This gives the protein CASSETAAIKPQHF.

In this sample, this clonotype turned up many times. The rearrangement uses TRBV6-1 and TRBJ1-1, with D tentatively TRBD1 (6 bases). The V gene lost 5 bases and the J gene lost 0 bases, with 10 bases spanning the gap. The CDR3 has 14 residues. CDR1 and CDR2 (germline): MNHNS, SASEGT. CDR3 region: CASSLGALNTEAFF. The CDR3 DNA sequence: TGTGCCAGCAGTCTGGGGGCTCTGAACACTGAAGCTTTCTTT.

The CDR3 reads CSARGTGGNYGYTF. CDR3 coding DNA: TGCAGTGCTAGAGGGACAGGGGGTAACTATGGCTACACCTTC. V gene TRBV20-1 combines with J gene TRBJ1-2, with 10 bases lining up with TRBD1. J lost 1 base, V lost 1 base, and 0 bases had no gene match. Germline CDR1 and CDR2: DFQATT and SNEGSKA (reference sequence). The length of the CDR3 is 14 residues.

In its sample, this clonotype was seen a few times. The chain joins TRBV12-3 or TRBV12-4 to TRBJ2-7, with D tentatively TRBD1 (9 bases). V lost 6 bases to trimming and J lost 1 base, with 19 bases between them. The CDR3 is 16 amino acids. The CDR3 DNA reads as TGTGCCAGCAGCCCCGGGGGGGGACAGGGTTCCTACGAGCAGTACTTC. This gives the protein CASSPGGGQGSYEQYF.

V gene TRBV29-1 combines with J gene TRBJ2-3; 7 bases map to TRBD2. This CDR3 region has 15 residues. CDR1 is SQVTM, CDR2 ANQGSEA, per germline. The V and J ends lost 7 bases and 2 bases, in that order; junction bases with no gene match: 12. CDR3 protein: CSATALAAHTDTQYF. CDR3 nucleotides: TGCAGCGCCACTGCGCTAGCGGCCCACACAGATACGCAGTATTTT.

This clonotype was counted ten times or more. V and J are TRBV28 and TRBJ2-6; 11 bases agree with TRBD1. The CDR3 length is 19 residues. With 4 bases clipped from V and 1 base from J, the junction kept 9 bases outside the gene matches. Germline CDR1 reads MDHEN; CDR2 reads SYDVKM. The CDR3 sequence is CASSYEIGQGASGANVLTF. CDR3 nucleotide sequence: TGTGCCAGCAGTTATGAAATCGGACAGGGGGCGTCTGGGGCCAACGTCCTGACTTTC.

A word on this clonotype: This may come from a read error, since a much larger clone is one base off. The chain links TRBV28 to TRBJ2-4, with TRBD1 matching 7 bases. The CDR3 is 16 residues long. The germline V gene has CDR1 MDHEN and CDR2 SYDVKM. The CDR3 DNA reads as TGTGTCAGCAGTTTAGAGGGGGCTGGCACCAAAAACATTCAGTACTTC. This encodes CVSSLEGAGTKNIQYF. The full variable domain, completed using reference TRBV28 and TRBJ2-4, is DVKVTQSSRYLVKRTGEKVFLECVQDMDHENMFWYRQDPGLGLRLIYFSYDVKMKEKGDIPEGYSVSREKKERFSLILESASTNQTSMYLCVSSLEGAGTKNIQYFGAGTRLSVL.

J is TRBJ1-5 and V is TRBV6-2 or TRBV6-3, with a possible D match to TRBD1 (5 bases). V was cut by 2 bases and J by 4 bases, with 9 bases left in between. This CDR3 has 14 amino acids. Germline V CDR1 and CDR2: MNHEY, SVGEGT. As DNA, the CDR3 is TGTGCCAGCAGTTACCTGACAGAGAATCAGCCCCAGCATTTT. Protein product: CASSYLTENQPQHF.

This clonotype appeared many times. The chain links TRBV29-1 to TRBJ2-1, with TRBD1 identical over 8 bases. CDR1 is SQVTM, CDR2 ANQGSEA, per germline. V dropped 3 bases and J dropped 7; count of bases not matched to a gene: 8. CDR3 length: 14 amino acids. CDR3 residues: CSVDRGHFGNEQFF. The CDR3 nucleotides read TGCAGCGTTGACAGGGGGCATTTTGGTAATGAGCAGTTCTTC.

This sequence joins TRBV28 and TRBJ2-3; no firm D call. V lost 5 bases, J lost 8 bases, and 11 bases lay in between. The CDR3 extends over 12 amino acids. Germline CDR1 reads MDHEN; CDR2 reads SYDVKM. The CDR3 region has the DNA TGTGCCAGCAGTCCCCCGTTGGCTACGCAGTATTTT. Protein: CASSPPLATQYF.

This chain uses TRBV7-9 with TRBJ1-1; 7 bases agree with TRBD1. V dropped 4 bases and J dropped 0; count of bases not matched to a gene: 2. Germline V lookup: CDR1 SEHNR, CDR2 FQNEAQ (reference sequence). This CDR3 contains 14 residues. The CDR3 protein is CASSSDRMNTEAFF. In DNA, the CDR3 is TGTGCCAGCAGCTCGGACAGGATGAACACTGAAGCTTTCTTT. The full variable domain, in which reference TRBV7-9 and TRBJ1-1 provide the parts outside the CDR3, is DTGVSQNPRHKITKRGQNVTFRCDPISEHNRLYWYRQTLGQGPEFLTYFQNEAQLEKSRLLSDRFSAERPKGSFSTLEIQRTEQGDSAMYLCASSSDRMNTEAFFGQGTRLTVV.

This clonotype was detected many times. The chain recombines TRBV4-1 with TRBJ2-3; unclear D gene. Trimming stripped 1 base from V and 3 bases from J, with 8 bases between. The CDR3 contains 14 residues. Germline V gene sequence: CDR1 MGHRA, CDR2 YSYEKL. The CDR3 bases are TGCGCCAGCAGCCAAGGGTCTGGGACAGATACGCAGTATTTT. Its protein product is CASSQGSGTDTQYF.

This clonotype has a count of ten or more. The J gene is TRBJ2-3, the V gene TRBV27; possible D gene TRBD2, 6 bases. The CDR3 has 13 residues. Per the germline V gene, CDR1 is MNHEY and CDR2 is SMNVEV (reference sequence). The V end lost 10 bases, the J end lost 4 bases, and 15 bases lay between the germline ends. The chain's CDR3 is CATSGWGPDTQYF. The CDR3 DNA reads as TGTGCCACCAGCGGGTGGGGTCCAGATACGCAGTATTTT.

The chain is built from TRBV20-1 and TRBJ2-3; D is perhaps TRBD2 (5 bases). Germline CDR1 DFQATT, CDR2 SNEGSKA (reference sequence). The CDR3 runs to 11 residues. The CDR3 coding sequence is TGCGGGCCCGGGGAGCCAGATACGCAGTATTTT. Translation: CGPGEPDTQYF.

Comments on this clonotype: A clone one base away is much larger, so this may be a read error. The rearrangement joins TRBV18 to TRBJ2-3; a weak D match, TRBD1 (5 bases). Germline V gene data show CDR1 as KGHSH and CDR2 as LQKENI. The CDR3 is 17 amino acids. The CDR3 bases are TGTGTCAGCTCACCACTTGTCGGCAGGGCGGCGGCAGATACGCAGTATTTT. This sequence encodes CVSSPLVGRAAADTQYF.

For the CDR3, the DNA is TGTGCCAGCAGTCCACTTGATCAGGGGTTGTACGAGCAGTACTTC. Protein product: CASSPLDQGLYEQYF. This rearrangement joins TRBV12-3 or TRBV12-4 to TRBJ2-7, with D perhaps matching TRBD1 (6 bases). V lost 5 bases and J 4 bases, leaving 18 bases between the germline ends. This CDR3 spans 15 amino acids.

In this sample, this clonotype turned up a few times. Here the CDR3 reads CASRSFTGGTEAFF. The CDR3 DNA is TGTGCCAGCAGGTCATTCACAGGGGGCACTGAAGCTTTCTTT. V gene TRBV27 combines with J gene TRBJ1-1; TRBD1 matches at 8 bases. Germline trimming cut 6 bases from V and 4 bases from J; bases unmatched to any gene: 7. CDR1 is MNHEY, CDR2 SMNVEV, per germline (reference sequence). The CDR3 consists of 14 residues.

On this clonotype: Sequence at one end of the junction differs from germline and may be a read error. The rearrangement joins TRBV20-1 to TRBJ1-4, with 9 bases fitting TRBD1. The length of the CDR3 is 13 residues. CDR1 DFQATT and CDR2 SNEGSKA come from the germline V gene (reference sequence). CDR3: CSARDPGQGRGYF. CDR3 coding DNA: TGCAGTGCTAGAGACCCGGGACAGGGACGGGGTTATTTT.

This clonotype was picked up many times. The CDR3 here is CASSQGVATSSYEQYF. The DNA of the CDR3 is TGTGCCAGCAGCCAAGGAGTGGCTACCAGCTCCTACGAGCAGTACTTC. The chain couples TRBV3-1 to TRBJ2-7; D remains unclear. Deletions cut 1 base from V and 0 bases from J, with 13 bases between. The germline V gene has CDR1 LGHDT and CDR2 YNNKEL (reference sequence). CDR3 size: 16 residues.

This clonotype has a handful of counts. The chain carries TRBV7-7 and TRBJ2-2, with TRBD2 identical over 9 bases. The CDR3 extends over 15 amino acids. CDR1 is SSHAT, CDR2 FNYEAQ, per germline (reference sequence). The CDR3 loop reads CASGLAGTNTGELFF. CDR3 coding DNA: TGTGCTAGCGGCCTAGCGGGAACGAACACCGGGGAGCTGTTTTTT.

The chain links TRBV3-1 to TRBJ1-3; D perhaps matches TRBD1 (5 bases). The ends were cut back, 0 bases at V and 2 bases at J, with 14 bases in the middle. CDR1 is LGHDT and CDR2 is YNNKEL in the germline V gene (reference sequence). CDR3 length equals 17 residues. The CDR3 is CASSQDRRRETGNTIYF. The CDR3 DNA follows: TGTGCCAGCAGCCAAGATCGTCGCAGGGAGACTGGAAACACCATATATTTT.